These 21 T cell receptor beta chains were all obtained from the same sample, sequenced in a study of metastatic and nonmetastatic thyroid tumors. From the PCR reads, TCRdb re-called clones with MiXCR. Of 7,000 to 8,500 clones in the sample, roughly a quarter were seen once. Every patient was untreated before thyroid surgery. Sequenced material: tumor tissue. These receptors originate from a female donor with papillary thyroid cancer or a benign thyroid nodule (not recorded which). Some clones in this sample may be carry-over from other donors' samples.

This clone was observed at least ten times. The chain joins TRBV18 to TRBJ2-3, with 8 bases lining up with TRBD2. The CDR3 totals 15 residues. Germline-derived CDR1 and CDR2 are KGHSH and LQKENI. Trimming took 7 bases from V and 0 from J; bases not matched to a gene: 6. Here the CDR3 DNA reads TGTGCCAGCTTATTAAGCGGGGGTAGCACAGATACGCAGTATTTT. This encodes CASLLSGGSTDTQYF.

This chain joins TRBV20-1 and TRBJ2-5, with D possibly matching TRBD2 (6 bases). CDR3 length equals 14 residues. Deletions cut 0 bases from V and 8 bases from J, with 16 bases between. Germline assignment: CDR1 DFQATT and CDR2 SNEGSKA (reference sequence). The CDR3 protein is CSARDPGLSETQYF. The CDR3 DNA follows: TGCAGTGCTAGAGATCCGGGACTTAGTGAAACCCAGTACTTC.

J is TRBJ2-2 and V is TRBV11-2; unclear D gene. The CDR3 covers 12 residues. Trimming pared 4 bases from V and 8 bases from J, leaving 8 bases between. The germline V gene has CDR1 SGHAT and CDR2 FQNNGV. The DNA for the CDR3 is TGTGCCAGCAGCTCGTTTAAAGGGGAGCTGTTTTTT. It specifies CASSSFKGELFF.

The chain combines TRBV19 with TRBJ2-7; 12 bases are a match to TRBD2. Germline V lookup: CDR1 LNHDA, CDR2 SQIVND (reference sequence). This CDR3 spans 16 amino acids. V gave up 5 bases and J gave up 6 bases; unmatched junction bases: 11. In DNA form, the CDR3 reads TGTGCCAGTAGTGGAACTTCTAGCGGGGGGGCCCGCGAGCAGTACTTC. Protein sequence: CASSGTSSGGAREQYF.

For this clone: One junction end disagrees with the germline gene, perhaps due to a read error. V usage is TRBV20-1 and J usage is TRBJ1-1, with 10 nucleotides matching TRBD1. The CDR3 contains 13 residues. Germline CDR1 reads DFQATT; CDR2 reads SNEGSKA (reference sequence). CDR3 nucleotides: TGCAGTGACGACAGGGGGCGCGGAACTGAAGATTTCTTT. This gives the protein CSDDRGRGTEDFF.

The rearrangement joins TRBV10-3 to TRBJ2-5; TRBD1 matches 7 bases. TRBJ2-1 matches the DNA end more closely, so the J call is doubtful. CDR3 length: 13 amino acids. Germline V lookup: CDR1 ENHRY, CDR2 SYGVKD. In DNA, the CDR3 is TGTGCCATCAGTGGACAGGGCAACAATGAGCAGTTCTTC. The encoded protein is CAISGQGNNEQFF.

The table lists this clone with a few counts. One end of the junction does not line up with germline, which may come from a read error. Distinct nucleotide sequences in the sample also encode this CDR3. The rearrangement joins TRBV27 to TRBJ2-3; 9 bases line up with TRBD2. Germline CDR1 is MNHEY and CDR2 is SMNVEV (reference sequence). This CDR3 has 16 residues. In DNA form, the CDR3 reads TGCGCCAGCAGTGCTCCTAGCGGGGAAAGCACAGATACGCAGTACTTT. Its translation: CASSAPSGESTDTQYF.

The chain uses TRBV4-1 and TRBJ2-7, with 9 positions matching TRBD2. Germline-derived CDR1 and CDR2 are MGHRA and YSYEKL. CDR3 size: 16 residues. V shed 3 bases and J 0 bases; nucleotides not matched to a gene: 6. The CDR3 sequence: CASSHLAGLSSYEQYF. The CDR3 region has the DNA TGCGCCAGCAGCCATCTAGCGGGGTTAAGCTCCTACGAGCAGTACTTC.

By sample fraction, this clone is medium-sized. The chain joins TRBV7-8 to TRBJ2-7; D is unclear. The CDR3 has 16 residues. Per the germline V gene, CDR1 is SGHVS and CDR2 is FQNEAQ. Trimming shortened V by 4 bases and J by 3 bases, and 19 bases separated the two germline ends. The CDR3 sequence: CASSSWTAGINYEQYF. In DNA form, the CDR3 reads TGTGCCAGCAGCTCCTGGACCGCAGGTATCAACTACGAGCAGTACTTC.

The chain combines TRBV10-2 with TRBJ2-7; 8 nucleotides line up with TRBD2. The germline V gene encodes CDR1 WSHSY and CDR2 SAAADI. The CDR3 loop spans 13 amino acids. The CDR3 DNA follows: TGCTTCAGTCGGGCGGGAGGACTCTACGAGCAGTACTTC. This codes for CFSRAGGLYEQYF.

The chain uses TRBV6-1 and TRBJ2-7; tentative D call: TRBD1 (6 bases). Germline V gene data show CDR1 as MNHNS and CDR2 as SASEGT. Trimming removed 8 bases at V and 4 bases at J, with 12 bases between. The CDR3 runs to 12 residues. As DNA, the CDR3 is TGTGCCAGCGCACAGGGTCTATACGAGCAGTACTTC. Its translation: CASAQGLYEQYF.

The chain carries TRBV30 and TRBJ2-5, with 8 nucleotides matching TRBD2. Germline CDR1 and CDR2: GTSNPN and SVGIG (reference sequence). The CDR3 is 14 residues long. J lost 5 bases, V lost 2 bases, and 7 bases had no gene match. The CDR3 here is CAWSRAGAGETQYF. The CDR3 DNA is TGTGCCTGGAGTAGAGCGGGAGCGGGCGAGACCCAGTACTTC.

The chain links TRBV5-4 to TRBJ1-1; 7 nucleotides match TRBD1. Germline-derived CDR1 and CDR2 are SGHNT and YYREEE (reference sequence). V trimming: 4 bases; J trimming: 1 base; junction bases outside the gene matches: 7. This CDR3 contains 15 residues. CDR3: CASSPRDRGNTEAFF. DNA of the CDR3: TGTGCCAGCAGCCCCCGGGACAGAGGGAACACTGAAGCTTTCTTT.

The rearrangement joins TRBV27 to TRBJ1-5; D may be TRBD1 (5 bases). This CDR3 comprises 14 residues. V gave up 2 bases and J gave up 4 bases, with 9 bases separating them. Germline V gives CDR1 MNHEY, CDR2 SMNVEV (reference sequence). The CDR3 bases are TGTGCCAGCAGTTTAGCTTGGGGGAATCAGCCCCAGCATTTT. It encodes CASSLAWGNQPQHF.

The rearrangement uses TRBV11-2 and TRBJ2-1; D perhaps matches TRBD2 (6 bases). Germline CDR1 and CDR2: SGHAT and FQNNGV. The CDR3 sequence is 15 residues long. V was clipped by 3 bases and J by 7 bases, with 16 bases between them. CDR3 DNA sequence: TGTGCCAGCAGCTTTGGGTATGGGGGGTCGAATGAGCAGTTCTTC. This encodes CASSFGYGGSNEQFF.

The gene calls are TRBV5-1 and TRBJ2-2, with 7 bases that match TRBD2. This CDR3 region has 16 residues. Germline-derived CDR1 and CDR2 are SGHRS and YFSETQ. Unmatched junction bases numbered 5, after V lost 1 base and J lost 2 bases. The CDR3 sequence is CASSLLGGGNTGELFF. In nucleotides, the CDR3 is TGCGCCAGCAGCTTGTTGGGCGGGGGAAACACCGGGGAGCTGTTTTTT.

This clone was detected ten times or more. The chain uses TRBV4-2 and TRBJ1-3, with TRBD1 matching over 9 bases. Trimming removed 4 bases from V and 3 bases from J; junction bases left unmatched: 4. Germline CDR1 reads LGHNA; CDR2 reads YNFKEQ. The CDR3 extends over 15 amino acids. Here the CDR3 reads CASSPQGQGGNTIYF. The CDR3 DNA sequence: TGTGCCAGCAGCCCTCAGGGACAGGGTGGAAACACCATATATTTT.

By sample fraction, this clone is medium-sized. This chain joins TRBV10-3 and TRBJ2-1, with D tentatively TRBD2 (6 bases). In germline, CDR1 is ENHRY, CDR2 SYGVKD. Trimming removed 1 base from V and 5 bases from J, with 18 bases in between. The CDR3 extends over 17 amino acids. The CDR3 DNA reads as TGTGCCATCAGTGAGTTCGGGGGTTCCGACCCCGACAATGAGCAGTTCTTC. It yields the protein CAISEFGGSDPDNEQFF.

This clone was observed a few times. The V gene is TRBV27, the J gene TRBJ2-1; a possible D gene is TRBD2 (5 bases). Between the trimmed V and J ends, which lost 8 bases and 0 bases, there was a span of 14 bases. CDR1 is MNHEY, CDR2 SMNVEV, per germline (reference sequence). This CDR3 has 15 residues. CDR3 residues: CASSPLASSYNEQFF. The CDR3 DNA reads TGTGCCAGCTCGCCATTAGCGTCCTCCTACAATGAGCAGTTCTTC.

V and J are TRBV3-1 and TRBJ2-1; D unresolved. The CDR3 loop spans 15 amino acids. V shed 0 bases and J shed 7 bases, with 13 bases lying between them. Germline V gives CDR1 LGHDT, CDR2 YNNKEL (reference sequence). CDR3 residues: CASSQDPSGFNEQFF. The CDR3 nucleotides are TGTGCCAGCAGCCAAGACCCTTCGGGTTTTAATGAGCAGTTCTTC.

This clone is labeled medium-sized. The gene calls are TRBV15 and TRBJ2-1, with 11 bases matching TRBD2. V dropped 1 base and J dropped 7; count of bases not matched to a gene: 9. Germline V CDR1 and CDR2: LNHNV, YYDKDF (reference sequence). The CDR3 is 17 residues long. The CDR3 spells CATSRVPLAGGWNEQFF. For the CDR3, the DNA is TGTGCCACCAGCAGAGTCCCTTTAGCGGGGGGGTGGAATGAGCAGTTCTTC.